These 2 T cell receptor beta chains originate from one sample sequenced in a study of OX40 agonist ivuxolimab in advanced cancers. Sequencing used immunoSEQ multiplex PCR; TCRdb keeps in-frame clones, though not all of them. Of 35,000 to 55,000 clones in the sample, just under 95% were seen once. The input for sequencing was CD4+ or CD8+ T cells sorted from blood, taken in a trial of the OX40 agonist ivuxolimab. These receptor sequences come from an adult with an advanced solid tumor such as melanoma, head and neck, liver or kidney cancer.

The chain employs TRBV23-1 and TRBJ2-7, with D perhaps being TRBD1 or TRBD2 (5 bases each). TRBV23-1 is annotated as an ORF whose role is uncertain. The CDR3 covers 19 residues. Trimming stripped 1 base from V and 7 bases from J, with 29 bases between. The CDR3 sequence is CASSQWFTRRQPDRDEQYF. DNA for the CDR3: TGCGCCAGCAGTCAATGGTTCACGAGAAGACAGCCGGATCGGGATGAGCAGTACTTC.

The V gene is TRBV28, the J gene TRBJ2-7, with TRBD1 as a possible D gene (7 bases). The CDR3 is 19 residues long. V was pared by 6 bases and J by 6 bases, with 33 bases between. From germline, CDR1 is MDHEN and CDR2 SYDVKM. The CDR3 DNA sequence: TGTGCCAGCAGCCTACCCCCTGACAGGGTAGCTAGCGACGCTTCCGAGCAGTACTTC. Its protein product is CASSLPPDRVASDASEQYF.